The 24 T cell receptor beta chains reported below all come from one sample, sequenced in a study of T-cell reconstitution after alpha-beta-depleted transplantation in children. Researchers prepared the TCRbeta library using unique molecular identifiers, the study reports. TCRdb redid the calling of the PCR reads with MiXCR, one entry per CDR3 protein. The table has more than 100,000 distinct CDR3 sequences, 20% to 25% seen once; the top ten hold 10%. This sample comprised PBMCs, mostly from graft donor cells, obtained 180 days after TCRalphabeta/CD19-depleted stem cell transplant. These receptor sequences come from a male patient aged 2-9 years who had a stem cell transplant for chronic granulomatous disease, so the T cells may come from the graft donor.

This clonotype was counted at least ten times. The chain combines TRBV20-1 with TRBJ1-2, with TRBD1 identical over 10 bases. The CDR3 covers 16 residues. Looked up from germline, CDR1 is DFQATT and CDR2 is SNEGSKA (reference sequence). V was pared by 3 bases and J by 1 base, with 8 bases of the junction left unmatched. For the CDR3, the DNA is TGCAGTGCTAGGCCGGGACAGGGGTCTTATAACTATGGCTACACCTTC. The encoded protein is CSARPGQGSYNYGYTF.

This clonotype was recorded at least ten times. The genes are TRBV7-2 and TRBJ1-4, with 8 bases aligning to TRBD1. The CDR3 runs to 15 residues. Trimming removed 4 bases from V and 7 bases from J; junction bases left unmatched: 8. CDR1 and CDR2 from the germline V gene are SGHTA and FQGNSA. DNA for the CDR3: TGTGCCAGCAGCTACGACAGGGGCAGAGGTGAAAAACTGTTTTTT. It codes for CASSYDRGRGEKLFF.

This clonotype was counted only a few times. The chain is built from TRBV7-9 and TRBJ2-1; D possibly corresponds to TRBD2 (6 bases). The CDR3 consists of 16 residues. Trimming removed 7 bases from V and 7 bases from J, with 23 bases in between. Germline V gene data show CDR1 as SEHNR and CDR2 as FQNEAQ (reference sequence). CDR3 nucleotide sequence: TGTGCCAGCACCCCCGTTACGGGAGTCTTCCCAAATGAGCAGTTCTTC. Translation gives CASTPVTGVFPNEQFF. Full variable domain (outside the CDR3, taken from reference TRBV7-9 and TRBJ2-1): DTGVSQNPRHKITKRGQNVTFRCDPISEHNRLYWYRQTLGQGPEFLTYFQNEAQLEKSRLLSDRFSAERPKGSFSTLEIQRTEQGDSAMYLCASTPVTGVFPNEQFFGPGTRLTVL.

This clonotype came up a few times. The V call is TRBV7-9, the J call TRBJ2-7; no clear D. The V end was cut by 4 bases, the J end by 2 bases, with 21 bases between. The CDR3 length is 17 residues. Germline V CDR1 and CDR2: SEHNR, FQNEAQ (reference sequence). CDR3 bases: TGTGCCAGCAGCTCTGGGTTGACCGCCAAGAGCCCCTACGAGCAGTACTTC. It encodes CASSSGLTAKSPYEQYF.

The V and J genes are TRBV27 and TRBJ2-1, with D perhaps TRBD1 (5 bases). CDR1 and CDR2 from the germline V gene are MNHEY and SMNVEV (reference sequence). The CDR3 has 14 amino acids. V gave up 0 bases and J gave up 4 bases, with 7 bases separating them. CDR3 nucleotides: TGTGCCAGCAGTTTATCGACAGCTTACAATGAGCAGTTCTTC. As protein: CASSLSTAYNEQFF.

This clonotype was recorded many times. The genes are TRBV7-2 and TRBJ2-7; D possibly corresponds to TRBD1 (6 bases). Germline assignment: CDR1 SGHTA and CDR2 FQGNSA. Trimming left V 4 bases short and J 1 base short, with 14 bases between. The CDR3 loop spans 15 amino acids. CDR3 in amino acids: CASSSQGSWSYEQYF. CDR3 in DNA: TGTGCCAGCAGCTCACAGGGTAGCTGGTCCTACGAGCAGTACTTC.

The rearrangement joins TRBV28 to TRBJ2-2; D unclear. This CDR3 contains 14 residues. Germline loops: CDR1 MDHEN, CDR2 SYDVKM. V was shortened by 7 bases and J by 0 bases, with 9 bases between the two germline ends. The CDR3 sequence: CASIDFSNTGELFF. In DNA, the CDR3 is TGTGCCAGCATCGATTTCTCGAACACCGGGGAGCTGTTTTTT. Looking up the rest from reference TRBV28 and TRBJ2-2 gives the full variable domain: DVKVTQSSRYLVKRTGEKVFLECVQDMDHENMFWYRQDPGLGLRLIYFSYDVKMKEKGDIPEGYSVSREKKERFSLILESASTNQTSMYLCASIDFSNTGELFFGEGSRLTVL.

This chain connects TRBV5-1 to TRBJ1-2; 11 bases align to TRBD1. This CDR3 is 14 amino acids long. Trimming took 4 bases from V and 6 from J; bases not matched to a gene: 5. From germline, CDR1 is SGHRS and CDR2 YFSETQ. CDR3 protein: CASSLRDRGDGYTF. The DNA of the CDR3 is TGCGCCAGCAGCCTACGGGACAGGGGGGATGGCTACACCTTC.

This chain links TRBV15 with TRBJ2-1; TRBD2 aligns across 9 bases. The CDR3 sequence is 17 residues long. With V trimmed by 0 bases and J by 6 bases, 9 bases remained unmatched. Germline CDR1 and CDR2: LNHNV and YYDKDF (reference sequence). CDR3 region: CATSRDGWVAGVNEQFF. CDR3 DNA: TGTGCCACCAGCAGAGACGGTTGGGTAGCGGGAGTCAATGAGCAGTTCTTC.

A note on this clonotype: This clone may be a read error of a much larger clone one base away. The V and J genes are TRBV20-1 and TRBJ2-1, with TRBD2 matching over 8 bases. In germline, CDR1 is DFQATT, CDR2 SNEGSKA (reference sequence). V lost 3 bases to trimming and J lost 5 bases; unmatched junction nucleotides: 9. The CDR3 runs to 15 residues. Here the CDR3 reads CSASLATGGDNEQFF. Here the CDR3 DNA reads TGCAGTGCTAGTTTGGCTACCGGGGGGGACAATGAGCAGTTCTTC.

The sample holds a few counts of this clonotype. The chain has TRBV12-3 or TRBV12-4 and TRBJ2-7; perhaps TRBD1 as D (5 bases). The V gene lost 4 bases and the J gene lost 6 bases, with 13 bases spanning the gap. CDR3 length: 13 amino acids. The CDR3 spells CASSSPGNFEQYF. The CDR3 DNA sequence: TGTGCCAGCAGTTCGCCAGGGAATTTCGAGCAGTACTTC.

This clonotype was observed at least ten times. The CDR3 sequence is CASSLGRLAGGGSGANVLTF. CDR3 DNA sequence: TGTGCCAGCAGCTTAGGACGACTAGCGGGAGGAGGCTCTGGGGCCAACGTCCTGACTTTC. V is TRBV11-3 and J is TRBJ2-6; 13 bases are a match to TRBD2. V dropped 1 base and J dropped 0; count of bases not matched to a gene: 6. This CDR3 comprises 20 residues. Per germline, CDR1 SGHNT and CDR2 YENEEA.

This clonotype showed up many times. Given the absence of the conserved phenylalanine or tryptophan at the CDR3 end, a read error is likely. The DNA is omitted, as the CDR3 cannot be located on it reliably, and the CDR3 follows TCRdb's listing. The chain employs TRBV12-3 or TRBV12-4 and TRBJ2-1; the table names TRBD2, a call not compared with the DNA. The CDR3 totals 12 residues, both ends included. The CDR3: CASKNAGTSVVG.

V usage is TRBV6-2 or TRBV6-3 and J usage is TRBJ2-1; D is unclear. Germline assignment: CDR1 MNHEY and CDR2 SVGEGT. V lost 3 bases and J 9 bases, leaving 9 bases between the germline ends. The CDR3 contains 12 residues. CDR3 nucleotide sequence: TGTGCCAGCAGTTATTTGTCCGGTGAGCAGTTCTTC. Translation: CASSYLSGEQFF.

This clonotype was recorded at least ten times. The V call is TRBV7-2, the J call TRBJ2-2, with a possible D match to TRBD2 (6 bases). V shed 5 bases and J shed 6 bases, with 13 bases lying between them. CDR3 size: 14 residues. Germline V lookup: CDR1 SGHTA, CDR2 FQGNSA. The CDR3 sequence: CASSRDSAPGELFF. CDR3 sequence (DNA): TGTGCCAGCAGCCGGGACTCTGCGCCCGGGGAGCTGTTTTTT.

This clonotype was detected ten times or more. The V call is TRBV14, the J call TRBJ2-2; 10 nucleotides align to TRBD1. Germline trimming cut 4 bases from V and 6 bases from J; bases unmatched to any gene: 5. CDR3 length: 15 residues. Germline V gene data show CDR1 as SGHDN and CDR2 as FVKESK. The CDR3 sequence is CASSLGTGEAGELFF. CDR3 nucleotide sequence: TGTGCCAGCAGCCTTGGGACAGGGGAGGCCGGGGAGCTGTTTTTT.

The CDR3 region has the DNA TGTGCCAGCAGCGCGGGGGGGGAGTTTTCCTACAATGAGCAGTTCTTC. As protein: CASSAGGEFSYNEQFF. This sequence joins TRBV9 and TRBJ2-1, with 8 bases lining up with TRBD2. The germline gives CDR1 SGDLS, CDR2 YYNGEE. V was clipped by 3 bases and J by 1 base; unmatched bases: 6. This CDR3 has 16 amino acids.

The J gene is TRBJ2-1, the V gene TRBV12-3 or TRBV12-4; the D gene is possibly TRBD2 (5 bases). This CDR3 is built from 14 residues. Trimming pared 3 bases from V and 4 bases from J, leaving 10 bases between. The CDR3 bases are TGTGCCAGCAGTTTTATGGGAGTATACAATGAGCAGTTCTTC. It yields the protein CASSFMGVYNEQFF.

This clonotype has a count of ten or more. This chain links TRBV27 with TRBJ2-7; 10 nucleotides match TRBD2. Germline CDR1 is MNHEY and CDR2 is SMNVEV (reference sequence). This CDR3 is built from 15 residues. V lost 2 bases, J lost 4 bases, and 5 bases stayed unmatched. The CDR3 sequence is CASSLIASGGYEQYF. In nucleotides, the CDR3 is TGTGCCAGCAGTTTAATCGCTAGCGGGGGATACGAGCAGTACTTC.

This clonotype is termed medium-sized (0.01 to 0.1%). The V and J genes are TRBV12-3 or TRBV12-4 and TRBJ2-5; tentative D call: TRBD2 (5 bases). The length of the CDR3 is 13 residues. Trimming took 6 bases from V and 5 from J, leaving 13 bases between them. The chain's CDR3 is CASSFGGGETQYF. In nucleotides, the CDR3 is TGTGCCAGCAGCTTCGGCGGCGGGGAGACCCAGTACTTC.

The chain links TRBV7-2 to TRBJ2-3; TRBD2 agrees at 9 bases. Germline V gene data show CDR1 as SGHTA and CDR2 as FQGNSA. J gave up 3 bases and V 3 bases, and 4 bases lay outside the gene matches. The CDR3 has 15 residues. The CDR3 sequence is CASSLAGGPTDTQYF. CDR3 DNA sequence: TGTGCCAGCAGCTTGGCGGGGGGGCCGACAGATACGCAGTATTTT.

This clonotype has more than one count but fewer than ten. The chain uses TRBV28 and TRBJ2-3; TRBD1 is a possible D gene (6 bases). CDR3 length: 16 residues. Germline assignment: CDR1 MDHEN and CDR2 SYDVKM. V was pared by 5 bases and J by 6 bases, with 21 bases between. The CDR3 loop reads CASSPLRTAGWDTQYF. The DNA for the CDR3 is TGTGCCAGCAGTCCACTCCGGACAGCCGGGTGGGATACGCAGTATTTT.

The V call is TRBV20-1, the J call TRBJ2-7; 11 positions agree with TRBD2. The CDR3 is 14 residues long. Germline V gene sequence: CDR1 DFQATT, CDR2 SNEGSKA (reference sequence). Trimming took 4 bases from V and 3 from J; bases not matched to a gene: 5. The CDR3 is CSANRLAGNYEQYF. As DNA, the CDR3 is TGCAGTGCTAACCGACTAGCGGGGAACTACGAGCAGTACTTC.

On this clonotype: Germline and junction disagree at one end, which may indicate a read error. V gene TRBV28 combines with J gene TRBJ1-6; the D is unclear. The CDR3 has 14 residues. The V gene's germline CDR1 is MDHEN and CDR2 SYDVKM. The CDR3 sequence is CASCLLGLNSPLHF. The CDR3 nucleotides read TGTGCCAGCTGTTTATTAGGGTTAAATTCACCCCTCCACTTT.